The T cell receptor (beta chain) described here comes from a study of T cell repertoires in cytomegalovirus infection. About the study: Public TCR beta signatures were indicative of both CMV infection and a matching HLA type. Findings and caveats of the study: The response measured ex vivo was dominated by TCR beta clonotypes (HLA-C-restricted and CMV-specific).

The CDR3 runs to 17 residues. V gave up 1 base and J gave up 6 bases; unmatched junction bases: 15. Looked up from germline, CDR1 is DFQATT and CDR2 is SNEGSKA (reference sequence). Each CDR3 protein gets one entry after TCRdb re-called the reads with MiXCR. Among fewer than 550,000 distinct CDR3 sequences listed, 16% were seen once. As for this clonotype: Its matching antigen is unknown.

Sequenced sample: CD8+ T cells from PBMCs. The TCR comes from a human donor in good health (CMV status not recorded). Some clones in this sample may be carry-over from other donors' samples. The V gene is TRBV20-1, the J gene TRBJ2-1, with 7 bases fitting TRBD2. CDR3: CSARAREAGPTTNEQFF. In DNA form, the CDR3 reads TGCAGTGCTAGAGCCCGGGAGGCGGGACCCACCACCAATGAGCAGTTCTTC.